A selection of T cell receptor beta chains follows, all from one sample in a study of T cell responses to AZD1222 COVID-19 vaccine. Generated by immunoSEQ multiplex PCR, the TCRdb table keeps only in-frame clones and is missing some. In the table there are about 180,000 clones, more than 75% of which are singletons. The sample in question was peripheral blood, obtained 28 days after the second AZD1222 dose. These receptors were obtained from an adult who received the AZD1222 COVID-19 vaccine. The CDR3 runs from the conserved cysteine through the conserved F or W. Each record gives: V gene, clone size, D gene, J gene, CDR3 DNA, CDR3 protein. A D gene is named only where the DNA matches it firmly. Not every row has a clone size; where given, it reads once, few, many or a size class.

>TRBV2|.|TRBD1|TRBJ1-6
TGTGCCAGCAGAGAGGGACAGGGGAATAATTCACCCCTCCACTTT
CASREGQGNNSPLHF
>TRBV4-3|.|TRBD2|TRBJ2-6
TGCGCCAGCAGTTCCCGAATTGGGACTAGCGGGAGGGGTGGGGCCAACGTCCTGACTTTC
CASSSRIGTSGRGGANVLTF
>TRBV3-1/TRBV3-2|.|TRBD1|TRBJ2-7
TGTGCCAGCAGCCAGACAGGGGGCTTGGGGGAGCAGTACTTC
CASSQTGGLGEQYF
>TRBV29-1|.|.|TRBJ2-7
TGCAGCGTCAGGGGGGGGCTAGCGGACCCCTACGAGCAGTACTTC
CSVRGGLADPYEQYF
>TRBV27|.|.|TRBJ2-3
TGTGCCAGCAGTGTGGGACTGAGCACAGATACGCAGTATTTT
CASSVGLSTDTQYF
>TRBV19|.|.|TRBJ1-2
TGTGCCAGTACGCCCCAAGGGGTTGTTAACTATGGCTACACCTTC
CASTPQGVVNYGYTF
>TRBV28|few|.|TRBJ2-7
TGTGCCAGCAGTTCGAATGGGGACGAGCAGTACTTC
CASSSNGDEQYF
>TRBV7-9|.|.|TRBJ1-6
TGTGCCAGCAGCTTCGGGACGGATAATTCACCCCTCCACTTT
CASSFGTDNSPLHF
>TRBV10-3|.|.|TRBJ2-1
TGTGCCATACGGGACTCTTACAATGAGCAGTTCTTC
CAIRDSYNEQFF
>TRBV28|.|.|TRBJ2-7
TGTGCCAGCAGTTTACAGGGGAAAACCTACGAGCAGTACTTC
CASSLQGKTYEQYF
>TRBV6-2/TRBV6-3|.|.|TRBJ2-3
TGTGCCAGCAGTTACCGACCGGTAGGGTATAGCACAGATACGCAGTATTTT
CASSYRPVGYSTDTQYF
>TRBV7-2|.|.|TRBJ2-5
TGTGCCAGCACCCTAGGGGGATACCAAGAGACCCAGTACTTC
CASTLGGYQETQYF
>TRBV5-4|.|TRBD2|TRBJ2-5
TGTGCCAGCAGCCCGGGGACTATACAAGAGACCCAGTACTTC
CASSPGTIQETQYF
>TRBV7-3|.|.|TRBJ2-7
TGTGCCAGCAGCTTAGGCGGGACCTCCTCCTACGAGCAGTACTTC
CASSLGGTSSYEQYF
>TRBV29-1|.|TRBD1|TRBJ2-7
TGCAGCGCTGCACAGGGGACAGGGCGACACGAGCAGTACTTC
CSAAQGTGRHEQYF
>TRBV7-2|.|.|TRBJ1-2
TGTGCCAGCAGCTTAGCAGGAGGGATAGGCTATGGCTACACCTTC
CASSLAGGIGYGYTF
>TRBV24-1|.|.|TRBJ2-6
TGTGCCACCAGTGACTTCAGGGTTGGGGCCAACGTCCTGACTTTC
CATSDFRVGANVLTF
>TRBV7-2|.|.|TRBJ2-7
TGTGCCAGCAGCCGATGGGCCTCCTACGAGCAGTACTTC
CASSRWASYEQYF
>TRBV19|.|.|TRBJ2-1
TGTGCCAGTAGTATGGTTCCCCCCGCGGCCAGCTCCTACAATGAGCAGTTCTTC
CASSMVPPAASSYNEQFF
>TRBV18|.|TRBD2|TRBJ2-1
TGTGCCAGCTCACCACCTTATACAAAGGGGATACGGGAGGGCCCTCACAATGAGCAGTTCTTC
CASSPPYTKGIREGPHNEQFF
>TRBV28|.|.|TRBJ2-7
TGTGCCAGCAGCGGGGGCGTCAGGGGTCCCTACGAGCAGTACTTC
CASSGGVRGPYEQYF
>TRBV28|.|.|TRBJ2-2
TGTGCCACCGCGGCGCCGGGCACCGGGGAGCTGTTTTTT
CATAAPGTGELFF
>TRBV11-2|.|TRBD1|TRBJ2-7
TGTGCCAGCAGCTTCTCGACAGGGAATGAAGCCTACGAGCAGTACTTC
CASSFSTGNEAYEQYF
>TRBV9|.|.|TRBJ2-2
TGTGCCAGCAGCCTTCTCGGCCAGGGAGGAGGGGAGCTGTTTTTT
CASSLLGQGGGELFF
>TRBV24-1|.|.|TRBJ2-2
TGTGCCACCAGTGATTCCCCCGGCTCTCTAAACCGCGAGGAGCTGTTTTTT
CATSDSPGSLNREELFF
>TRBV2|.|TRBD2|TRBJ2-7
TGTGCCAGCAGTGACGAGGGAGGGCCCTACGAGCAGTACTTC
CASSDEGGPYEQYF
>TRBV6-6|.|TRBD2|TRBJ2-5
TGTGCCAGCAGTCCTCCTCCGGGTAGCGGGAGGCGGGGAGAGACCCAGTACTTC
CASSPPPGSGRRGETQYF
>TRBV30|.|TRBD2|TRBJ2-7
TGTGCCTGGAGTGTAGTTTCTAGCGGGAGGGCCGTCGACGAGCAGTACTTC
CAWSVVSSGRAVDEQYF
>TRBV7-2|.|.|TRBJ1-3
TGTGCCAGCAGCCCCCAGGGGTACTCTGGAAACACCATATATTTT
CASSPQGYSGNTIYF
>TRBV21-1|.|.|TRBJ1-5
TGTGCCAGCAGCAAAGTGGGAGATAGCAATCAGCCCCAGCATTTT
CASSKVGDSNQPQHF
>TRBV29-1|.|TRBD2|TRBJ2-1
TGCAGCGCCCTAGGGCAGGGTGGGACTACGGTCTTC
CSALGQGGTTVF
>TRBV6-2/TRBV6-3|few|.|TRBJ2-7
TGTGCCAGCAGTCGCCTAGGTGGGGGCTACGAGCAGTACTTC
CASSRLGGGYEQYF
>TRBV5-6|.|TRBD1|TRBJ1-2
TGTGCCAGCAGCGGGGGGAGGGGGCGAGATGGCTACACCTTC
CASSGGRGRDGYTF
>TRBV28|.|.|TRBJ2-5
TGTGCCAGCAGCGTACGAGAGACCCAGTACTTC
CASSVRETQYF
>TRBV28|.|.|TRBJ1-5
TGTGCCAGCAGTTCCGGGTTGTGGAATCAGCCCCAGCATTTT
CASSSGLWNQPQHF
>TRBV6-5|.|TRBD1|TRBJ2-1
TGTGCCCAGGGACAGGGTAATGAGCAGTTCTTC
CAQGQGNEQFF
>TRBV4-2|.|.|TRBJ2-1
TGTGCCAGCAGCCAAGTTGGAAACAATGAGCAGTTCTTC
CASSQVGNNEQFF
>TRBV27|.|TRBD1|TRBJ1-2
TGTGCCAGCAGTCGGACAGGCTATGGCTACACCTTC
CASSRTGYGYTF